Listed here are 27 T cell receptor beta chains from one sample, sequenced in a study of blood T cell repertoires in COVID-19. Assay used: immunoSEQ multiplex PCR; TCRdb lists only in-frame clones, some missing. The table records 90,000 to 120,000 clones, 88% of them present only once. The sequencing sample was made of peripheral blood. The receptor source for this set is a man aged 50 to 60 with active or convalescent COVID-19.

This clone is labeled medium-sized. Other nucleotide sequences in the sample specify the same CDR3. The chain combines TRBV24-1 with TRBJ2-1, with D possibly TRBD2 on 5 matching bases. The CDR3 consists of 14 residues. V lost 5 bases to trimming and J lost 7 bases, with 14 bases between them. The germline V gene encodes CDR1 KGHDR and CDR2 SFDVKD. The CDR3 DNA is TGTGCCACCAGTGGGTCGGGATCAGGTAATGAGCAGTTCTTC. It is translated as CATSGSGSGNEQFF.

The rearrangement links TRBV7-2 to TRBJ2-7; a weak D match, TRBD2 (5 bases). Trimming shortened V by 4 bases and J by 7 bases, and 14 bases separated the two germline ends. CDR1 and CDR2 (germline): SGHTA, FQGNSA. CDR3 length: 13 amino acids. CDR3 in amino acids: CASSWRQDWEQYF. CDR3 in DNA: TGTGCCAGCAGCTGGAGGCAGGATTGGGAGCAGTACTTC.

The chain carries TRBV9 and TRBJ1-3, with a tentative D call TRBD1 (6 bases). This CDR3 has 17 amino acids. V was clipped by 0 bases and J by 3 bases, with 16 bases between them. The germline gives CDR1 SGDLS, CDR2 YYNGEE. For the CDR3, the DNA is TGTGCCAGCAGCGTAGACCCAGGGGATTCTGGTGGAAACACCATATATTTT. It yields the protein CASSVDPGDSGGNTIYF.

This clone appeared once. CDR3 sequence: CASSPSPGTGGTGELFF. CDR3 coding DNA: TGTGCCAGCAGCCCCAGTCCCGGGACAGGGGGCACCGGGGAGCTGTTTTTT. The chain employs TRBV9 and TRBJ2-2, with 11 bases aligning to TRBD1. This CDR3 comprises 17 residues. V lost 4 bases, J lost 4 bases, and 9 bases stayed unmatched. Per germline, CDR1 SGDLS and CDR2 YYNGEE. Combining the CDR3 with reference TRBV9 and TRBJ2-2 gives the whole variable domain DSGVTQTPKHLITATGQRVTLRCSPRSGDLSVYWYQQSLDQGLQFLIQYYNGEERAKGNILERFSAQQFPDLHSELNLSSLELGDSALYFCASSPSPGTGGTGELFFGEGSRLTVL.

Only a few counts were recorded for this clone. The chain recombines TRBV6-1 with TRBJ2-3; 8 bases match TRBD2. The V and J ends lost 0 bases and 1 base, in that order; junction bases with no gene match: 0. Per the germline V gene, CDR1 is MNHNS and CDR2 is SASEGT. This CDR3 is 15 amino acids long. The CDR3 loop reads CASSEAAGGTDTQYF. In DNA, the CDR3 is TGTGCCAGCAGTGAAGCAGCGGGAGGCACAGATACGCAGTATTTT.

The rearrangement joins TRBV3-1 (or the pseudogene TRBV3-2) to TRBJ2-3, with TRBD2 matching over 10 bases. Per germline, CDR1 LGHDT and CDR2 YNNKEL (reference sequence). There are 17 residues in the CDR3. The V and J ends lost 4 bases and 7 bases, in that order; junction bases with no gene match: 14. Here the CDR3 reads CASSLKGLAGGGYTQYF. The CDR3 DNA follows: TGTGCCAGCAGCCTAAAGGGTTTAGCGGGAGGTGGTTATACGCAGTATTTT.

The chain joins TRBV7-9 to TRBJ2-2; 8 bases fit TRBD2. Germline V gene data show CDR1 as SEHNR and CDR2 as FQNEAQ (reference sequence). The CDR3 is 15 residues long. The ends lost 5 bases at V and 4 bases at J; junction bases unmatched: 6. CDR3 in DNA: TGTGCCAGCAGCCCGCGGGGGGCGCCCACCGGGGAGCTGTTTTTT. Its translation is CASSPRGAPTGELFF.

For the CDR3, the DNA is TGCGCCAGCAGCCCCTCACCCCTAGCTTACGGGGAGCTGTTTTTT. This encodes CASSPSPLAYGELFF. J is TRBJ2-2 and V is TRBV4-1; D is possibly TRBD2 (5 bases). CDR1 is MGHRA and CDR2 is YSYEKL in the germline V gene. The CDR3 length is 15 residues. V lost 4 bases and J lost 7, with 16 bases in between.

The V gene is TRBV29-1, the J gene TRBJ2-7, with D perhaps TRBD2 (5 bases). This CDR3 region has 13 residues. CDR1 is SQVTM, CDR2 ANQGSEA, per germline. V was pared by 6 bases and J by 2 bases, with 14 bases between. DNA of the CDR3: TGCAGCGTGGGCGGGCGGTTTCCCTACGAGCAGTACTTC. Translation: CSVGGRFPYEQYF.

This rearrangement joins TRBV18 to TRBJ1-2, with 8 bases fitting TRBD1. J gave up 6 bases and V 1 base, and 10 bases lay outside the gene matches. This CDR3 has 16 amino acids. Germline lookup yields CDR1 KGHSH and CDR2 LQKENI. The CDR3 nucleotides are TGTGCCAGCTCACCACGATCCGAGACAGGGGTGGATGGCTACACCTTC. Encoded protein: CASSPRSETGVDGYTF.

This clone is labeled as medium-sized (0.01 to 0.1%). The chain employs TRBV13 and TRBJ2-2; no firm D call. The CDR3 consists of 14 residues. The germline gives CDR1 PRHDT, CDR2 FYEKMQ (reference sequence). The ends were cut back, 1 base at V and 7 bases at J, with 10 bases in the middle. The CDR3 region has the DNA TGTGCCAGCAGCTTAGTACGGAGTGACGGGGAGCTGTTTTTT. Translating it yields CASSLVRSDGELFF.

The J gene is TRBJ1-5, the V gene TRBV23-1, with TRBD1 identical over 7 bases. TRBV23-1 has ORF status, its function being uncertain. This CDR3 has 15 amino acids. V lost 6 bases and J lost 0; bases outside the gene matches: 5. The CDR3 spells CASRGQRYSNQPQHF. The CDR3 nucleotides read TGCGCCAGCAGGGGACAGCGATATAGCAATCAGCCCCAGCATTTT.

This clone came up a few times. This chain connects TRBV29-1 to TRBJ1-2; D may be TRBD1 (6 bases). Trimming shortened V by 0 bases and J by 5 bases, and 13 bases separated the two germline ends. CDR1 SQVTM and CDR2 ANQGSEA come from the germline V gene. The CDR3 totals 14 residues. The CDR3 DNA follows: TGCAGCGTTGAAGATGGCAGGGGAAGGTATGGCTACACCTTC. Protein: CSVEDGRGRYGYTF.

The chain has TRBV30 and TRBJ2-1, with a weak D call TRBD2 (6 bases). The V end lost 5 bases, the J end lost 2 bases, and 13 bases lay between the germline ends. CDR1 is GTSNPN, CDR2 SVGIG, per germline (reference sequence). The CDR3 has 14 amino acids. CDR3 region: CAWGRDRAYNEQFF. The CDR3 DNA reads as TGTGCCTGGGGGCGGGATCGCGCCTACAATGAGCAGTTCTTC. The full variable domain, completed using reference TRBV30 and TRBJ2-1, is SQTIHQWPATLVQPVGSPLSLECTVEGTSNPNLYWYRQAAGRGLQLLFYSVGIGQISSEVPQNLSASRPQDRQFILSSKKLLLSDSGFYLCAWGRDRAYNEQFFGPGTRLTVL.

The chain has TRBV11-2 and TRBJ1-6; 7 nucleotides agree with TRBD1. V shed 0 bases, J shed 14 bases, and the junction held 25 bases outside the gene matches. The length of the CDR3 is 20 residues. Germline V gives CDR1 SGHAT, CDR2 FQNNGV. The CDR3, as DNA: TGTGCCAGCAGCTTAGATTTTTTGGAGGGACAGCGCGTCGGTCAATTTTCCCTCCACTTT. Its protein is CASSLDFLEGQRVGQFSLHF. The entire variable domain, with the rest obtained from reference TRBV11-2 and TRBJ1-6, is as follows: EAGVAQSPRYKIIEKRQSVAFWCNPISGHATLYWYQQILGQGPKLLIQFQNNGVVDDSQLPKDRFSAERLKGVDSTLKIQPAKLEDSAVYLCASSLDFLEGQRVGQFSLHFGNGTRLTVT.

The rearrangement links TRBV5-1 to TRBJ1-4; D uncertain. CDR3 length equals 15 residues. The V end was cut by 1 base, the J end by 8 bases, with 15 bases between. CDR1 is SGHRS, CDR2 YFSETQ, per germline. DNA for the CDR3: TGCGCCAGCAGCTTGTTCGGCGACTCTGGGGAAAAACTGTTTTTT. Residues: CASSLFGDSGEKLFF.

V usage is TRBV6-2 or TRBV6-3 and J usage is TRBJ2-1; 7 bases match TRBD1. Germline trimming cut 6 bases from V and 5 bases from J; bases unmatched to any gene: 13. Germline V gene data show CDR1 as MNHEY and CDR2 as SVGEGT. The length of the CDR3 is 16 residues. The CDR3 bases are TGTGCCAGCAGCCCTTACGGACAGGTCTACCACAATGAGCAGTTCTTC. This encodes CASSPYGQVYHNEQFF.

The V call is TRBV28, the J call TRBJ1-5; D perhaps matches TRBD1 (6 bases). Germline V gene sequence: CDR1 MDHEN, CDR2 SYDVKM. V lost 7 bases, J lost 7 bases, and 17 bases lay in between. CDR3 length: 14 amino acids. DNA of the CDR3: TGTGCCAGCATAGGCCTAGCAGGGGTCCAGCCCCAGCATTTT. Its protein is CASIGLAGVQPQHF.

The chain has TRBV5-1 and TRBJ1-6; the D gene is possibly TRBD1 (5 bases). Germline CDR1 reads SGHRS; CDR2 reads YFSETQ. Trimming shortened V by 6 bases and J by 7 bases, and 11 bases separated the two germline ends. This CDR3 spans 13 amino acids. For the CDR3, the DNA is TGCGCCAGCACGGTGGAGGGGAATTCACCCCTCCACTTT. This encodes CASTVEGNSPLHF.

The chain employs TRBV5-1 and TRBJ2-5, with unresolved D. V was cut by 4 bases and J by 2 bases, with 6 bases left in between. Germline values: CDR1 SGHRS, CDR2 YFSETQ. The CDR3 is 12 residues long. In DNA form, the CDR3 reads TGCGCCAGCAGCATAACTCAAGAGACCCAGTACTTC. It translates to CASSITQETQYF. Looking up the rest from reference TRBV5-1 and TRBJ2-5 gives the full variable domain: KAGVTQTPRYLIKTRGQQVTLSCSPISGHRSVSWYQQTPGQGLQFLFEYFSETQRNKGNFPGRFSGRQFSNSRSEMNVSTLELGDSALYLCASSITQETQYFGPGTRLLVL.

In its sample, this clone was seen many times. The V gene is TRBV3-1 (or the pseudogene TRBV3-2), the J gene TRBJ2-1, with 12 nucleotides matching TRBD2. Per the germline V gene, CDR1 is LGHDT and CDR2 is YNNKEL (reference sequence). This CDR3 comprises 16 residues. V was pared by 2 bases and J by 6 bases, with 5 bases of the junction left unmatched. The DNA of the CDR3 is TGTGCCAGCAGCCAAATCGGACTAGCGGGGTTCAATGAGCAGTTCTTC. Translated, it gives CASSQIGLAGFNEQFF.

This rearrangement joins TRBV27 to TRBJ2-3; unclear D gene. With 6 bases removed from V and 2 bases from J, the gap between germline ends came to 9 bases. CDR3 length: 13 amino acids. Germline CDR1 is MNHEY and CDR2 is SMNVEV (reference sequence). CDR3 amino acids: CASSRRFTDTQYF. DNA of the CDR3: TGTGCCAGCAGCCGTCGGTTCACAGATACGCAGTATTTT.

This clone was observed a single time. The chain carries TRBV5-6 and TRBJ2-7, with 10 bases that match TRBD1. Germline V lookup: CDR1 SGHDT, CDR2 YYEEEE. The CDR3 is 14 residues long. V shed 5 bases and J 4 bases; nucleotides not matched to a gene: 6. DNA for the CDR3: TGTGCCAGCAGACCGCCGGGACAGGGGTACGAGCAGTACTTC. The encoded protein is CASRPPGQGYEQYF. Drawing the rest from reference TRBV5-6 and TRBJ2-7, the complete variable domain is DAGVTQSPTHLIKTRGQQVTLRCSPKSGHDTVSWYQQALGQGPQFIFQYYEEEERQRGNFPDRFSGHQFPNYSSELNVNALLLGDSALYLCASRPPGQGYEQYFGPGTRLTVT.

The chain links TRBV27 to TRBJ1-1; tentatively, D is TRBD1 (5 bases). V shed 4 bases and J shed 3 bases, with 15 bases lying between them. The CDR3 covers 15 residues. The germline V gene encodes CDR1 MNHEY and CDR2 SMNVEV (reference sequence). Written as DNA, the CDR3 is TGTGCCAGCAGTTACGACCAAGCGGGGCACACTGAAGCTTTCTTT. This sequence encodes CASSYDQAGHTEAFF.

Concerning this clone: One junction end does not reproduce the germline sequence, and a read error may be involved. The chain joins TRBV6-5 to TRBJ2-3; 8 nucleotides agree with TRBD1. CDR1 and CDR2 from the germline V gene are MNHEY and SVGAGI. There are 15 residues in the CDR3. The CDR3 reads CATRHPGQAALAADF. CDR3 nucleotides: TGTGCCACCCGACACCCGGGACAGGCAGCACTAGCCGCGGATTTT.

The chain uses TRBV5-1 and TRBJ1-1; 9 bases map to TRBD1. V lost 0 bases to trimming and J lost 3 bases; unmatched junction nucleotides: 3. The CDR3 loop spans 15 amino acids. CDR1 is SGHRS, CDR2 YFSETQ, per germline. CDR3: CASSLDWTGDTEAFF. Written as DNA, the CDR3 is TGCGCCAGCAGCTTGGATTGGACAGGGGACACTGAAGCTTTCTTT.

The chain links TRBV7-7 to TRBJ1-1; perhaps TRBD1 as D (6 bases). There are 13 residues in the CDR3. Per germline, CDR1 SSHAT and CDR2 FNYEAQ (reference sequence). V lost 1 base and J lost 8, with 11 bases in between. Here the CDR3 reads CASSLEAGAEAFF. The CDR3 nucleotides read TGTGCCAGCAGCTTAGAGGCGGGGGCGGAAGCTTTCTTT. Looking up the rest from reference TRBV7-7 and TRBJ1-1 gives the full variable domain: GAGVSQSPRYKVTKRGQDVTLRCDPISSHATLYWYQQALGQGPEFLTYFNYEAQPDKSGLPSDRFSAERPEGSISTLTIQRTEQRDSAMYRCASSLEAGAEAFFGQGTRLTVV.